This T cell receptor (beta chain) was observed in a study of cytomegalovirus exposure and HLA in healthy donors. Produced via immunoSEQ multiplex PCR; TCRdb's table is partial and in-frame only. The sample lists some 200,000 clones, about 89% occurring once. Study-level results: The finding came from a later analysis; first-cohort TCR clusters tended to co-occur in the roughly 120 validation repertoires. Overall, roughly 150 TCR beta chains were annotated as cytomegalovirus-associated.

Germline CDR1 MNHEY, CDR2 SVGAGI. The CDR3 runs 13 residues. V gave up 2 bases and J gave up 1 base, with 5 bases separating them. On this clone itself: Its specificity is not known.

The sequence came from a man younger than 40 in good health and CMV-seropositive. The V call is TRBV6-5, the J call TRBJ1-1; no reliable D call. Input material: PBMCs. The CDR3 DNA is TGTGCCAGCAGTTACCGGGGGAACACTGAAGCTTTCTTT. Encoded protein: CASSYRGNTEAFF.